The 30 T cell receptor beta chains reported below all come from one sample, sequenced in a study of T cells after yellow fever vaccination. TCRdb re-analysed the 5' RACE reads in MiXCR, keeping a single row per CDR3 protein. The table lists 400,000 or so distinct CDR3 sequences, around 6.5% of them singletons, with 15% in the top ten. The source material was PBMCs, sampled 5 days after the yellow fever booster vaccination. The receptors were gathered from a man younger than 45 who received the YFV17D yellow fever vaccine.

This clonotype was seen more than once but under ten times. The chain combines TRBV6-4 with TRBJ1-2; D is perhaps TRBD1 (5 bases). Trimming left V 6 bases short and J 7 bases short, with 12 bases between. CDR1 is MRHNA and CDR2 is SNTAGT in the germline V gene. The CDR3 is 12 residues long. CDR3 protein: CASRAGRGGYTF. CDR3 coding DNA: TGTGCCAGCAGGGCAGGGCGTGGTGGCTACACCTTC.

This clonotype came up many times. The chain has TRBV5-1 and TRBJ2-7; 13 positions agree with TRBD2. The length of the CDR3 is 14 residues. Losses at the gene ends were 3 bases for V and 6 bases for J; bases not matched to a gene: 3. In germline, CDR1 is SGHRS, CDR2 YFSETQ. The CDR3 DNA reads as TGCGCCAGCAGCTCGGGACTAGCGGGAACCGAGCAGTACTTC. Its translation is CASSSGLAGTEQYF.

The chain employs TRBV4-1 and TRBJ1-2; maybe TRBD1 (5 bases). V lost 1 base and J lost 2, with 8 bases in between. From germline, CDR1 is MGHRA and CDR2 YSYEKL. This CDR3 has 14 residues. CDR3 sequence (DNA): TGCGCCAGCAGCCAAGGTACAGGAAACTATGGCTACACCTTC. Protein sequence: CASSQGTGNYGYTF.

This chain uses TRBV6-1 with TRBJ2-7; 8 nucleotides match TRBD1. Unmatched junction bases numbered 16, after V lost 10 bases and J lost 5 bases. The V gene's germline CDR1 is MNHNS and CDR2 SASEGT. The CDR3 runs 15 residues. CDR3 nucleotides: TGTGCCACCTGGGTCACAGGGGGAAATTATCACGAGCAGTACTTC. This translates into CATWVTGGNYHEQYF.

As DNA, the CDR3 is TGTACCTTCTGTTTTGACGCCAGACAGGGGATCTACGAGCAGTACTTC. The encoded protein is CTFCFDARQGIYEQYF. The chain has TRBV3-1 and TRBJ2-7; TRBD1 matches 8 bases. Germline V gene sequence: CDR1 LGHDT, CDR2 YNNKEL (reference sequence). The CDR3 has 16 amino acids.

This clonotype came up a few times. The chain combines TRBV20-1 with TRBJ2-3; TRBD2 matches at 9 bases. The CDR3 has 16 residues. The V segment lost 1 base and the J segment 0 bases; nucleotides outside the gene matches: 5. The V gene's germline CDR1 is DFQATT and CDR2 SNEGSKA (reference sequence). CDR3 sequence reads: CSARVSSGTSTDTQYF. CDR3 in DNA: TGCAGTGCTAGAGTGTCTAGCGGGACTAGCACAGATACGCAGTATTTT.

This clonotype was seen more than once but under ten times. The V gene is TRBV20-1, the J gene TRBJ2-5; D is perhaps TRBD2 (6 bases). The CDR3 consists of 13 residues. Germline CDR1 and CDR2: DFQATT and SNEGSKA (reference sequence). Trimming stripped 6 bases from V and 5 bases from J, with 16 bases between. CDR3 residues: CSAKMAGMETQYF. CDR3 nucleotides: TGCAGTGCGAAAATGGCGGGAATGGAGACCCAGTACTTC.

V gene TRBV2 combines with J gene TRBJ1-5; 10 bases map to TRBD1. Germline lookup yields CDR1 SNHLY and CDR2 FYNNEI. V gave up 6 bases and J gave up 6 bases; unmatched junction bases: 8. This CDR3 is 15 amino acids long. CDR3 region: CASRGQGKIGQPQHF. The CDR3 DNA reads TGTGCCAGCAGGGGACAGGGGAAAATCGGTCAGCCCCAGCATTTT.

This clonotype was recorded a few times. V is TRBV10-3 and J is TRBJ2-7, with D possibly being TRBD1 (6 bases). V gave up 5 bases and J gave up 2 bases, with 13 bases separating them. This CDR3 spans 14 amino acids. Per germline, CDR1 ENHRY and CDR2 SYGVKD. The CDR3 protein is CAISSSRGTYEQYF. The CDR3 DNA reads TGTGCCATCAGTTCCTCGAGGGGGACCTACGAGCAGTACTTC.

The chain couples TRBV29-1 to TRBJ2-5, with D possibly being TRBD2 (5 bases). The germline CDR1 and CDR2 sequences are SQVTM and ANQGSEA. V lost 5 bases and J 2 bases, leaving 18 bases between the germline ends. The length of the CDR3 is 15 residues. The CDR3 spells CSVLFPLAVQETQYF. The CDR3 nucleotides are TGCAGCGTTCTGTTCCCCCTAGCAGTACAAGAGACCCAGTACTTC.

The chain uses TRBV9 and TRBJ1-1, with D perhaps matching TRBD1 (6 bases). Looked up from germline, CDR1 is SGDLS and CDR2 is YYNGEE. Trimming removed 2 bases from V and 0 bases from J, with 11 bases in between. The CDR3 contains 15 residues. The DNA for the CDR3 is TGTGCCAGCAGCGTGACAGGTTTCATGAACACTGAAGCTTTCTTT. It is translated as CASSVTGFMNTEAFF.

At least ten counts were recorded for this clonotype. The CDR3 coding sequence is TGTGCCAGCAGCTTAGCACAAGGACTAGCGGTTTACGAGCAGTACTTC. Protein sequence: CASSLAQGLAVYEQYF. V is TRBV7-2 and J is TRBJ2-7; 10 bases map to TRBD2. The CDR3 is 16 amino acids. The V gene's germline CDR1 is SGHTA and CDR2 FQGNSA. V lost 0 bases to trimming and J lost 4 bases; unmatched junction nucleotides: 6. The whole variable domain, filled in from reference TRBV7-2 and TRBJ2-7, reads GAGVSQSPSNKVTEKGKDVELRCDPISGHTALYWYRQSLGQGLEFLIYFQGNSAPDKSGLPSDRFSAERTGGSVSTLTIQRTQQEDSAVYLCASSLAQGLAVYEQYFGPGTRLTVT.

The table lists this clonotype with many counts. This chain's CDR3 is CASSLQGDSYNEQFF. CDR3 bases: TGCGCCAGCAGCTTGCAGGGGGACTCCTACAATGAGCAGTTCTTC. The rearrangement joins TRBV5-1 to TRBJ2-1; 7 bases align to TRBD1. Per germline, CDR1 SGHRS and CDR2 YFSETQ. The CDR3 has 15 residues. V gave up 1 base and J gave up 0 bases; unmatched junction bases: 1. Combining the CDR3 with reference TRBV5-1 and TRBJ2-1 gives the whole variable domain KAGVTQTPRYLIKTRGQQVTLSCSPISGHRSVSWYQQTPGQGLQFLFEYFSETQRNKGNFPGRFSGRQFSNSRSEMNVSTLELGDSALYLCASSLQGDSYNEQFFGPGTRLTVL.

The CDR3 reads CASSAGAQINNEQFF. The CDR3 region has the DNA TGTGCCAGCAGCGCTGGCGCGCAGATAAACAATGAGCAGTTCTTC. This chain connects TRBV7-9 to TRBJ2-1; D ambiguous. Trimming removed 5 bases at V and 5 bases at J, with 16 bases between. This CDR3 spans 15 amino acids. Germline assignment: CDR1 SEHNR and CDR2 FQNEAQ (reference sequence).

This clonotype has at least ten counts. The V gene is TRBV7-2, the J gene TRBJ2-7, with 7 bases matching TRBD1. Germline assignment: CDR1 SGHTA and CDR2 FQGNSA. V gave up 1 base and J gave up 5 bases; unmatched junction bases: 5. The CDR3 sequence is 14 residues long. CDR3 DNA sequence: TGTGCCAGCAGCTTAGGACAGGGTAGCCACGAGCAGTACTTC. It is translated as CASSLGQGSHEQYF. The full variable domain, in which reference TRBV7-2 and TRBJ2-7 provide the parts outside the CDR3, is GAGVSQSPSNKVTEKGKDVELRCDPISGHTALYWYRQSLGQGLEFLIYFQGNSAPDKSGLPSDRFSAERTGGSVSTLTIQRTQQEDSAVYLCASSLGQGSHEQYFGPGTRLTVT.

This clonotype was detected ten times or more. The chain uses TRBV7-2 and TRBJ2-2; D is undetermined. Trimming cost V 5 bases and J 6 bases, with 4 bases left between them. The CDR3 is 11 amino acids. Per germline, CDR1 SGHTA and CDR2 FQGNSA. The CDR3 is CASSPAGELFF. As DNA, the CDR3 is TGTGCCAGCAGCCCGGCCGGGGAGCTGTTTTTT.

This clonotype was detected only a few times. This chain uses TRBV20-1 with TRBJ2-3; tentatively, D is TRBD2 (6 bases). V was trimmed by 0 bases and J by 4 bases, leaving 17 bases between them. This CDR3 has 16 amino acids. CDR1 DFQATT and CDR2 SNEGSKA come from the germline V gene (reference sequence). The CDR3 coding sequence is TGCAGTGCTAGAGATCCGCGGAGAACGGGGGCAGATACGCAGTATTTT. Its protein is CSARDPRRTGADTQYF.

This clonotype was observed many times. The rearrangement links TRBV14 to TRBJ2-7, with D maybe TRBD2 (6 bases). This CDR3 contains 13 residues. V was trimmed by 5 bases and J by 0 bases, leaving 8 bases between them. The germline V gene has CDR1 SGHDN and CDR2 FVKESK. The CDR3 sequence: CASSSSDSYEQYF. The CDR3 DNA is TGTGCCAGCAGCTCTAGCGACTCCTACGAGCAGTACTTC.

The chain recombines TRBV18 with TRBJ2-7, with 9 bases matching TRBD2. This CDR3 has 18 amino acids. Germline V gives CDR1 KGHSH, CDR2 LQKENI. J gave up 4 bases and V 1 base, and 14 bases lay outside the gene matches. CDR3 DNA sequence: TGTGCCAGCTCACCACTCGCCACACCGGGACTAGCTTTATACGAGCAGTACTTC. Amino acid sequence: CASSPLATPGLALYEQYF.

The rearrangement links TRBV30 to TRBJ2-7; 10 bases are shared with TRBD2. V trimming: 4 bases; J trimming: 2 bases; junction bases outside the gene matches: 5. CDR1 is GTSNPN and CDR2 is SVGIG in the germline V gene (reference sequence). The CDR3 is 14 amino acids. CDR3: CAWKILAGPYEQYF. The CDR3 bases are TGTGCCTGGAAAATACTAGCGGGACCCTACGAGCAGTACTTC.

This clonotype has more than one count but fewer than ten. This sequence joins TRBV12-3 or TRBV12-4 and TRBJ2-2; 8 nucleotides align to TRBD2. Unmatched junction bases numbered 3, after V lost 2 bases and J lost 4 bases. The CDR3 consists of 15 residues. The CDR3 loop reads CASSLTGRVTGELFF. In DNA, the CDR3 is TGTGCCAGCAGTTTAACCGGGAGGGTCACCGGGGAGCTGTTTTTT.

This clonotype was observed at least ten times. V gene TRBV12-3 or TRBV12-4 combines with J gene TRBJ2-7; 7 bases are a match to TRBD1. This CDR3 is 15 amino acids long. With V trimmed by 5 bases and J by 3 bases, 10 bases remained unmatched. DNA of the CDR3: TGTGCCAGCAGTCAAGACAGGGATCGCCTCTACGAGCAGTACTTC. Its protein is CASSQDRDRLYEQYF.

This clonotype was counted at least ten times. V and J are TRBV5-1 and TRBJ2-1; 16 bases are a match to TRBD2. The CDR3 is 17 residues long. The junction had 1 base not matched to a gene; V was cut back by 0 bases and J by 4 bases. The germline V gene encodes CDR1 SGHRS and CDR2 YFSETQ. For the CDR3, the DNA is TGCGCCAGCAGCTTGGCGGGACTAGCGGGAGGGTACAATGAGCAGTTCTTC. Translation: CASSLAGLAGGYNEQFF. Filled out from reference TRBV5-1 and TRBJ2-1, the complete variable domain reads KAGVTQTPRYLIKTRGQQVTLSCSPISGHRSVSWYQQTPGQGLQFLFEYFSETQRNKGNFPGRFSGRQFSNSRSEMNVSTLELGDSALYLCASSLAGLAGGYNEQFFGPGTRLTVL.

This clonotype showed up just a few times. The chain recombines TRBV29-1 with TRBJ2-1; D might be TRBD1 (6 bases). The germline gives CDR1 SQVTM, CDR2 ANQGSEA. This CDR3 contains 14 residues. V was clipped by 3 bases and J by 0 bases, with 9 bases between them. DNA of the CDR3: TGCAGCGTTGATACAGGGCGCTCCTACAATGAGCAGTTCTTC. Its translation: CSVDTGRSYNEQFF.

This chain joins TRBV7-2 and TRBJ2-1, with D maybe TRBD2 (7 bases). Germline CDR1 SGHTA, CDR2 FQGNSA. The CDR3 totals 12 residues. V was pared by 3 bases and J by 12 bases, with 12 bases between. The CDR3 sequence is CASSLGEGVQFF. CDR3 sequence (DNA): TGTGCCAGCAGCTTGGGGGAGGGGGTGCAGTTCTTC.

The rearrangement uses TRBV7-2 and TRBJ2-7, with D perhaps matching TRBD1 or TRBD2 (5 bases each). This CDR3 is 16 amino acids long. The germline V and J ends were trimmed by 7 bases and 9 bases, with 28 bases remaining between them. The germline gives CDR1 SGHTA, CDR2 FQGNSA. CDR3 in amino acids: CASTPTPGRGRAGQYF. The CDR3 DNA sequence: TGTGCCAGCACCCCAACTCCGGGACGCGGTCGTGCCGGGCAGTACTTC.

This clonotype turned up a few times. The V call is TRBV7-2, the J call TRBJ1-1, with D uncertain. The CDR3 has 13 residues. Germline V gene data show CDR1 as SGHTA and CDR2 as FQGNSA. The V and J ends lost 6 bases and 4 bases respectively, with 12 bases between them. CDR3 sequence reads: CASRFRDLTEAFF. The CDR3 DNA sequence: TGTGCCAGCAGATTCCGAGATCTCACTGAAGCTTTCTTT.

The rearrangement joins TRBV10-3 to TRBJ2-2; 14 nucleotides line up with TRBD2. V shed 4 bases and J 4 bases; nucleotides not matched to a gene: 2. The germline V gene encodes CDR1 ENHRY and CDR2 SYGVKD. CDR3 length equals 16 residues. The CDR3 here is CAISGTSGRSTGELFF. In DNA form, the CDR3 reads TGTGCCATCAGTGGGACTAGCGGGAGGAGCACCGGGGAGCTGTTTTTT.

In its sample, this clonotype was seen a few times. The chain links TRBV7-9 to TRBJ2-7, with TRBD2 matching over 7 bases. The germline V gene encodes CDR1 SEHNR and CDR2 FQNEAQ (reference sequence). After removal of 2 bases from V and 2 bases from J, the junction contained 6 bases not matched to a gene. The CDR3 totals 15 residues. The CDR3 DNA sequence: TGTGCCAGCAGCTTAACCAGCGGGAATCCCTACGAGCAGTACTTC. It is translated as CASSLTSGNPYEQYF.

This clonotype showed up many times. This rearrangement joins TRBV20-1 to TRBJ2-1; D is perhaps TRBD2 (7 bases). The V end was cut by 3 bases, the J end by 3 bases, with 15 bases between. In germline, CDR1 is DFQATT, CDR2 SNEGSKA (reference sequence). CDR3 length: 15 residues. The CDR3: CSARGGLEIYNEQFF. The CDR3 nucleotides are TGCAGTGCTAGGGGGGGGCTAGAGATCTACAATGAGCAGTTCTTC.